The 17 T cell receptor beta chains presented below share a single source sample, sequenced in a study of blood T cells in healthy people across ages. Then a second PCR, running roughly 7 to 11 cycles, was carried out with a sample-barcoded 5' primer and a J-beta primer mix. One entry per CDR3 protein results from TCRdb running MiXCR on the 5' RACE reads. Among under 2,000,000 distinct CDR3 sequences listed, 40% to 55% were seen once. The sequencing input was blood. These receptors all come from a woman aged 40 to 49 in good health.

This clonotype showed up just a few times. As DNA, the CDR3 is TGTGCCAGCAGCCAAAGCCCCGAGCAGTTCTTC. Encoded protein: CASSQSPEQFF. The gene calls are TRBV3-1 and TRBJ2-1; no firm D call. V was cut by 2 bases and J by 10 bases, with 6 bases left in between. Germline V gives CDR1 LGHDT, CDR2 YNNKEL (reference sequence). The CDR3 length is 11 residues.

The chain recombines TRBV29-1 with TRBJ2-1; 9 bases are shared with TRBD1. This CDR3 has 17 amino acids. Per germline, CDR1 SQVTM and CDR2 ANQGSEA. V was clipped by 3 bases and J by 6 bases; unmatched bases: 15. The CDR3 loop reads CSVEAVLPGQGVNEQFF. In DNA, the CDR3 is TGCAGCGTTGAGGCGGTACTTCCGGGACAGGGTGTCAATGAGCAGTTCTTC.

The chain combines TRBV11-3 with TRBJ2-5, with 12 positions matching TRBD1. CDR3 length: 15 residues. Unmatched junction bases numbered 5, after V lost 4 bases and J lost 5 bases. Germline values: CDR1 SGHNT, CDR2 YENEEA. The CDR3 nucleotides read TGTGCCAGCAGCTCTGGGACAGGGGGCGACGAGACCCAGTACTTC. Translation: CASSSGTGGDETQYF. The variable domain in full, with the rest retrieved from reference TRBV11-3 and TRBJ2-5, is EAGVVQSPRYKIIEKKQPVAFWCNPISGHNTLYWYLQNLGQGPELLIRYENEEAVDDSQLPKDRFSAERLKGVDSTLKIQPAELGDSAVYLCASSSGTGGDETQYFGPGTRLLVL.

The CDR3: CSASRGGAYEQYF. The CDR3 DNA reads as TGCAGTGCTAGTCGCGGGGGGGCTTACGAGCAGTACTTC. The chain joins TRBV20-1 to TRBJ2-7; 9 bases line up with TRBD2. The CDR3 is 13 amino acids. V lost 3 bases to trimming and J lost 4 bases; unmatched junction nucleotides: 4. Germline assignment: CDR1 DFQATT and CDR2 SNEGSKA (reference sequence).

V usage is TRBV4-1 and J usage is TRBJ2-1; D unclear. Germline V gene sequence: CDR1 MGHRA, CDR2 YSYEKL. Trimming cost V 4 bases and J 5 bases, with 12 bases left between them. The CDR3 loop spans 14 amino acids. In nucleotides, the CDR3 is TGCGCCAGCAGCCCCTGGACCGTAAACAATGAGCAGTTCTTC. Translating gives CASSPWTVNNEQFF.

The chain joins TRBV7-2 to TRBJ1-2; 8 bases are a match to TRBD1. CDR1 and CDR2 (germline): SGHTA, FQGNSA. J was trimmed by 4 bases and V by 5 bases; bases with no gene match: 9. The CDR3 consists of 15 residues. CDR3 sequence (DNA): TGTGCCAGCAGCGTAAGGGGACAGGACCCCTATGGCTACACCTTC. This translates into CASSVRGQDPYGYTF. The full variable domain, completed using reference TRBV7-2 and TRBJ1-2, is GAGVSQSPSNKVTEKGKDVELRCDPISGHTALYWYRQSLGQGLEFLIYFQGNSAPDKSGLPSDRFSAERTGGSVSTLTIQRTQQEDSAVYLCASSVRGQDPYGYTFGSGTRLTVV.

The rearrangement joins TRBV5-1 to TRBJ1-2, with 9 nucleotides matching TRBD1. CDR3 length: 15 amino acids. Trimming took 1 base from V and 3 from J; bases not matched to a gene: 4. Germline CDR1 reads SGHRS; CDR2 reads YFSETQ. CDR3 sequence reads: CASSLTGGPYYGYTF. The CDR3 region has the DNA TGCGCCAGCAGCTTGACAGGGGGCCCGTACTATGGCTACACCTTC.

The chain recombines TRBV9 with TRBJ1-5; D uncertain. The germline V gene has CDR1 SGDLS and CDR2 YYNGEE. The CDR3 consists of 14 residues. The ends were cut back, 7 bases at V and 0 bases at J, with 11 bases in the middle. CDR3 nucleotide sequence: TGTGCCAGCGGCAGGTCTAATAGCAATCAGCCCCAGCATTTT. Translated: CASGRSNSNQPQHF.

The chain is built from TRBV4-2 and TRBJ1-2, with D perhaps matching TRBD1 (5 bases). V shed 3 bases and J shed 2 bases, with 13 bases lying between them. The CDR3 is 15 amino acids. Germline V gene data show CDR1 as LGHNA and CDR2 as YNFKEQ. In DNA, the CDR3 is TGTGCCAGCAGCCAGACAGACCTTGGGAACTATGGCTACACCTTC. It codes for CASSQTDLGNYGYTF.

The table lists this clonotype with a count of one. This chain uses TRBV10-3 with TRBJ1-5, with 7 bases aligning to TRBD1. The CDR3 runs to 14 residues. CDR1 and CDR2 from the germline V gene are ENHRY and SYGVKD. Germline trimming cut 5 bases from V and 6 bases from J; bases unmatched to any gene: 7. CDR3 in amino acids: CAISSHRGRQPQHF. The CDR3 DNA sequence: TGTGCCATCAGTTCCCACAGGGGTCGTCAGCCCCAGCATTTT.

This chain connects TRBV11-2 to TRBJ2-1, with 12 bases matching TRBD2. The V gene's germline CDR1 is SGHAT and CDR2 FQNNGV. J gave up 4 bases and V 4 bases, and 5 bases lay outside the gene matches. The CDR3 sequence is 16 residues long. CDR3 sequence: CASSSLAGGDYNEQFF. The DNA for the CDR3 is TGTGCCAGCAGCTCACTAGCGGGGGGTGATTACAATGAGCAGTTCTTC.

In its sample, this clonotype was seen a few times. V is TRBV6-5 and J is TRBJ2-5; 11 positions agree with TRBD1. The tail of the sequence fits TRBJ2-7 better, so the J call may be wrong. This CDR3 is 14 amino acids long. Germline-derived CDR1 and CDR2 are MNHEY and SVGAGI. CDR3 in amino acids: CASRTGTGGFEQYF. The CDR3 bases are TGTGCCAGCAGGACCGGGACAGGGGGATTCGAGCAGTACTTC.

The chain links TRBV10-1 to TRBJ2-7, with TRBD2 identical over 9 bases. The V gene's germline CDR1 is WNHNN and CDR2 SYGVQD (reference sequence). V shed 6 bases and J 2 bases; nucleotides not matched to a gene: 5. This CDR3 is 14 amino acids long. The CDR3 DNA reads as TGCGCCAGCAGCTCCAAGCGGGGGGCCTACGAGCAGTACTTC. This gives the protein CASSSKRGAYEQYF.

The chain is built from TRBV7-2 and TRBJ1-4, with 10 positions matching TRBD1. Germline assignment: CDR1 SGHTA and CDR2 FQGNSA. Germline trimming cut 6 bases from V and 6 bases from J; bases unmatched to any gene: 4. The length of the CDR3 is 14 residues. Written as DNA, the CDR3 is TGTGCCAGCAGAGGAGACAGGGGGCATGAAAAACTGTTTTTT. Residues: CASRGDRGHEKLFF.

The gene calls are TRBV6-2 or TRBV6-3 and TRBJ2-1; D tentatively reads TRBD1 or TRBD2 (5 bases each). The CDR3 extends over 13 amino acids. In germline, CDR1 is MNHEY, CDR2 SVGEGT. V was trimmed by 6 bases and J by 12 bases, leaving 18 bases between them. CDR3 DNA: TGTGCCAGCAGGAGGGACGCGGTCGTAGGGCAGTTCTTC. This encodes CASRRDAVVGQFF.

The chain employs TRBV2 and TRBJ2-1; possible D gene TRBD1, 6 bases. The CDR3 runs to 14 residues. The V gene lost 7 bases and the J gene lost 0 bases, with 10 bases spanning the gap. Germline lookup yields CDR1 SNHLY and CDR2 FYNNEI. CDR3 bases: TGTGCCAGCACAGGGGTACTCTCCTACAATGAGCAGTTCTTC. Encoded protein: CASTGVLSYNEQFF.

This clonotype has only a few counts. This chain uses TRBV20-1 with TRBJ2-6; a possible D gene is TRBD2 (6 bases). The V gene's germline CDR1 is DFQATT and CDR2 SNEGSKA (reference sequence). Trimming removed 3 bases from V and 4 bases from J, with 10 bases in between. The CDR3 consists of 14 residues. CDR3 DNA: TGCAGTGCTAGTGGGGAGGCAGGGGCCAACGTCCTGACTTTC. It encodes CSASGEAGANVLTF.